Listed below are T cell receptor beta chains from one sample, sequenced in a study of cytomegalovirus exposure and HLA in healthy donors. Clones were read by immunoSEQ multiplex PCR, and TCRdb kept only the in-frame ones, dropping some. Here the sample table reports around 42,000 clones. The sequenced sample consisted of PBMCs. The receptors derive from a man aged 25-40 years in good health and CMV-seronegative. Each CDR3 is given with its conserved first and last residue. D genes are given only for firm matches.

TGCGCCAGCAGCTCCGGACAGGGAGCTAACTATGGCTACACCTTC | CASSSGQGANYGYTF | TRBV5-1 | TRBD1 | TRBJ1-2
TGTGCCAGCAGTCGAGCGGGAGTGCGGGCAGATACGCAGTATTTT | CASSRAGVRADTQYF | TRBV6-6 | TRBD2 | TRBJ2-3
TGTGCCAGCTTGCACGGGGGTCTACAAAACATTCAGTACTTC | CASLHGGLQNIQYF | TRBV21-1 | . | TRBJ2-4
TGTGCCAGTAGTATTTGGACAGAAACTAATGAAAAACTGTTTTTT | CASSIWTETNEKLFF | TRBV19 | . | TRBJ1-4
TGTGCCAGCAGATCCCCGGGGGGAAGGTATGGCTACACCTTC | CASRSPGGRYGYTF | TRBV7-2 | . | TRBJ1-2
TGTGCCAGCAGCCGAGACAGGGTCACCTACGAGCAGTACTTC | CASSRDRVTYEQYF | TRBV7-8 | TRBD1 | TRBJ2-7
TGTGCCAGCAGTGAGGCTCAGGGGAGCGTTGAAAAACTGTTTTTT | CASSEAQGSVEKLFF | TRBV25-1 | . | TRBJ1-4
TGTGCCAGCAGACCAGACAGGGCTGAAGCTTTCTTT | CASRPDRAEAFF | TRBV7-9 | TRBD1 | TRBJ1-1
TGTGCCAGCAGTGAACCTTTAGAAGAGACCCAGTACTTC | CASSEPLEETQYF | TRBV25-1 | . | TRBJ2-5
TGTGCCACACAGCAGAATCCGGGACAGACATTCTACGAGCAGTACTTC | CATQQNPGQTFYEQYF | TRBV10-3 | TRBD1 | TRBJ2-7
TGTGCCAGCAGCCCTGGACAGGCGCCCCAAGAGACCCAGTACTTC | CASSPGQAPQETQYF | TRBV7-2 | TRBD1 | TRBJ2-5
TGCGCCAGCAGCCAAGGACGGGCTAGCGCCACCGGGGAGCTGTTTTTT | CASSQGRASATGELFF | TRBV4-3 | . | TRBJ2-2
TGTGCCAGCAGTTTAAGGCAGGGGGCATCTTCACCCCTACACTTT | CASSLRQGASSPLHF | TRBV28 | TRBD1 | TRBJ1-6
TGTGCCAGTAGTCGGACTAGCGCCGACAATGAGCAGTTCTTC | CASSRTSADNEQFF | TRBV19 | TRBD2 | TRBJ2-1
TGCGCCAGCAGCCAAGATTTCCGGGCCCGGGAGGGCTACACCTTC | CASSQDFRAREGYTF | TRBV4-3 | . | TRBJ1-2
TGTGCCAGTAGTGATACAGGGGGCTCGGGACTTCAGACCCTCCACTTT | CASSDTGGSGLQTLHF | TRBV19 | TRBD1 | TRBJ1-6